Included here is one T cell receptor (beta chain) sequence, with context. As yet, its antigen is unknown. This record belongs to a study of a mutant IDH1 vaccine in newly diagnosed glioma. Overall study: Treatment recipients were about 62% male and roughly 38% female, and their mean age was around 40 years.

Time point given: week 23, last vaccination. Doses of 300 ug of mutant IDH1 20-mer peptide were given with topical imiquimod. In every donor, the tumor was a new WHO grade 3 or 4 IDH1-mutant, ATRX-lost astrocytoma. The study, taken as a whole, reports: Researchers report vaccine-induced immune responses in roughly 93% of patients. No link was apparently found between pseudoprogression and changes in top peripheral T cell clonotypes.

The table came from immunoSEQ multiplex PCR; TCRdb's copy has only in-frame clones and leaves some out. The data show around 40,000 clones, around 79% seen once. Trimming left V 1 base short and J 4 bases short, with 8 bases between. The CDR3 is 14 residues long. Per germline, CDR1 LGHNA and CDR2 YNFKEQ. This receptor was taken from a middle-aged woman with glioma. Some clones in this sample may be carry-over from other donors' samples. Material: PBMCs, obtained from a glioma patient whose treatment included an IDH1 peptide vaccine. The chain employs TRBV4-2 and TRBJ1-5, with D tentatively TRBD1 (6 bases). The CDR3 DNA reads TGTGCCAGCAGCCAAGCAACAGGGAATCAGCCCCAGCATTTT. This gives the protein CASSQATGNQPQHF.